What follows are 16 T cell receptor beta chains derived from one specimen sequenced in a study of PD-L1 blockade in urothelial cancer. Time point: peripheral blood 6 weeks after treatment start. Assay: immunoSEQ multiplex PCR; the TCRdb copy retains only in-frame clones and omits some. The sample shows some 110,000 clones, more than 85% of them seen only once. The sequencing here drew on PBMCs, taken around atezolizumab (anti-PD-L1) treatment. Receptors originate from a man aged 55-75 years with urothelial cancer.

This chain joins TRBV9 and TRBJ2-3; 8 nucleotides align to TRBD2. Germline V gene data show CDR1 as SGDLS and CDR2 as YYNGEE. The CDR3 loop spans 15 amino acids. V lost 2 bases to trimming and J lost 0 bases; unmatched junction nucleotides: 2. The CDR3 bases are TGTGCCAGCAGCGTTAGCGGGGTTAGCACAGATACGCAGTATTTT. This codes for CASSVSGVSTDTQYF.

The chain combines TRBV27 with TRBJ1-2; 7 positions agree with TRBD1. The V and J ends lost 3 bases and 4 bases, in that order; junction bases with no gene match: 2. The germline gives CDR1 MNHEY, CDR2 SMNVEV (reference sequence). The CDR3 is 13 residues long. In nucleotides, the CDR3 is TGTGCCAGCAGTTTTAGACAGGGCTATGGCTACACCTTC. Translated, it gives CASSFRQGYGYTF.

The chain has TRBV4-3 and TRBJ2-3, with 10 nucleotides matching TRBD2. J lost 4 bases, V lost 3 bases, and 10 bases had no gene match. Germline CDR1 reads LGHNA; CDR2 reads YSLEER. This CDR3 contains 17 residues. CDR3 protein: CASSHGLTSGQADTQYF. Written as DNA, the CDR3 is TGCGCCAGCAGCCACGGACTGACTAGCGGGCAGGCAGATACGCAGTATTTT.

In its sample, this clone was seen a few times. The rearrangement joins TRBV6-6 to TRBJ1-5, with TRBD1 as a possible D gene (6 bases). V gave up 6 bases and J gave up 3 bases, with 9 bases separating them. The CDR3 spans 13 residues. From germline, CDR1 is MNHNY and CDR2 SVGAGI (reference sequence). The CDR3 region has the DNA TGTGCCAGCAGACAGGGTTTCAATCAGCCCCAGCATTTT. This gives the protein CASRQGFNQPQHF.

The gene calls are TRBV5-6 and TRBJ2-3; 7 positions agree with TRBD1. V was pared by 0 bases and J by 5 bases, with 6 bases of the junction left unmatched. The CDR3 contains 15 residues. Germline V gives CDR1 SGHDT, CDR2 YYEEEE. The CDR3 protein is CASSLGQGVGDTQYF. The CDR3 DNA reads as TGTGCCAGCAGCTTGGGACAGGGTGTTGGAGATACGCAGTATTTT.

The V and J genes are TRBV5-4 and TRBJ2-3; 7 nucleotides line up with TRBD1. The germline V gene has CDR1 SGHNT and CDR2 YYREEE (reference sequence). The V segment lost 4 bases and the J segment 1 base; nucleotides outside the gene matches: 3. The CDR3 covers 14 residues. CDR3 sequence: CASSTGQGTDTQYF. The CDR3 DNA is TGTGCCAGCAGCACCGGACAGGGCACAGATACGCAGTATTTT.

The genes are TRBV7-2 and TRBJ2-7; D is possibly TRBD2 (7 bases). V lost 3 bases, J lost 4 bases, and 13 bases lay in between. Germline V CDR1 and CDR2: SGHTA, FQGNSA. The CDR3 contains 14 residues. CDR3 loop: CASSFTGGPYEQYF. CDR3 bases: TGTGCCAGCAGCTTTACCGGGGGGCCGTACGAGCAGTACTTC.

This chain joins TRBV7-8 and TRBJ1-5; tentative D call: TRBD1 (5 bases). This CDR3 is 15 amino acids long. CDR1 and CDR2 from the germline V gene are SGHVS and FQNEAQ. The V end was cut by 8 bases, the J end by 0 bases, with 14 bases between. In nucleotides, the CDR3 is TGTGCCAGCGTCGACAGAAGAGGTAGCAATCAGCCCCAGCATTTT. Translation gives CASVDRRGSNQPQHF.

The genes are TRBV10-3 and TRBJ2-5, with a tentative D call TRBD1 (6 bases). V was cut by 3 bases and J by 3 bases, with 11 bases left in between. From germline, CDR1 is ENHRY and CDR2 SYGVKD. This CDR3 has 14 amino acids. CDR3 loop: CAISDAGAKETQYF. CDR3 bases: TGTGCCATCAGTGACGCAGGGGCCAAAGAGACCCAGTACTTC.

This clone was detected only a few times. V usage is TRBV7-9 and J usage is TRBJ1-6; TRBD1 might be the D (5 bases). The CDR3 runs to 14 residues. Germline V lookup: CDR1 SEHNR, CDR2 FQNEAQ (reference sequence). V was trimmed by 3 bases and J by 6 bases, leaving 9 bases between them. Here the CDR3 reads CASSFNRINSPLHF. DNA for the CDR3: TGTGCCAGCAGCTTCAACAGGATTAATTCACCCCTCCACTTT.

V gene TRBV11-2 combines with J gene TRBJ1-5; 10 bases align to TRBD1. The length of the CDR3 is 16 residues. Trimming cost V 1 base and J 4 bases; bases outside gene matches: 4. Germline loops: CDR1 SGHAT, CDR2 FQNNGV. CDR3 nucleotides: TGTGCCAGCAGCTTAGGGGGACAGGGGCGAAATCAGCCCCAGCATTTT. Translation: CASSLGGQGRNQPQHF.

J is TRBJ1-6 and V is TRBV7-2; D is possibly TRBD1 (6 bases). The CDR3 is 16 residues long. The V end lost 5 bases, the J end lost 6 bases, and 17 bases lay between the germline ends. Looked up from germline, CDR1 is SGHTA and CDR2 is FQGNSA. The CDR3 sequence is CASSPRGGAFNSPLHF. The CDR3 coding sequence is TGTGCCAGCAGCCCCCGAGGGGGGGCCTTTAATTCACCCCTCCACTTT. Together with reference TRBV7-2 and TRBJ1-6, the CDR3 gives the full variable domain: GAGVSQSPSNKVTEKGKDVELRCDPISGHTALYWYRQSLGQGLEFLIYFQGNSAPDKSGLPSDRFSAERTGGSVSTLTIQRTQQEDSAVYLCASSPRGGAFNSPLHFGNGTRLTVT.

CDR3 loop: CASSWGTGIKEKLFF. DNA for the CDR3: TGTGCCAGCAGTTGGGGAACCGGGATCAAGGAAAAACTGTTTTTT. The chain is built from TRBV6-5 and TRBJ1-4; D gene unclear. The CDR3 sequence is 15 residues long. Germline CDR1 reads MNHEY; CDR2 reads SVGAGI. Deletions cut 4 bases from V and 8 bases from J, with 17 bases between.

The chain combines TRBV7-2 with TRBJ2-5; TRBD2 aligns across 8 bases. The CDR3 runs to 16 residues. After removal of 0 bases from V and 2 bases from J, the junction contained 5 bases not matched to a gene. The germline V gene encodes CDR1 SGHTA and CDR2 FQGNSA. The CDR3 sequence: CASSLAELAGQETQYF. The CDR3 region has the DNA TGTGCCAGCAGCTTAGCTGAGTTAGCGGGACAAGAGACCCAGTACTTC. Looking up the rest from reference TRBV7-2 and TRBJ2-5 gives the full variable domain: GAGVSQSPSNKVTEKGKDVELRCDPISGHTALYWYRQSLGQGLEFLIYFQGNSAPDKSGLPSDRFSAERTGGSVSTLTIQRTQQEDSAVYLCASSLAELAGQETQYFGPGTRLLVL.

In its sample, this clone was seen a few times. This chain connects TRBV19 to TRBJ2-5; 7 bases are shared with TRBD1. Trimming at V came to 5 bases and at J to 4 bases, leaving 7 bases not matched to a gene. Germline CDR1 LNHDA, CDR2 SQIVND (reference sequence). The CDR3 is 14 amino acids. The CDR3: CASSAKTGSETQYF. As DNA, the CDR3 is TGTGCCAGTAGTGCTAAGACAGGGTCAGAGACCCAGTACTTC.

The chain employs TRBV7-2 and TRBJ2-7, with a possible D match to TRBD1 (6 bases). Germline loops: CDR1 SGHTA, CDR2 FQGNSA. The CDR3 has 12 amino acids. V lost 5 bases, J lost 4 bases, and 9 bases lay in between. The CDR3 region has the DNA TGTGCCAGCAGCGCACAGGGTTACGAGCAGTACTTC. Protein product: CASSAQGYEQYF.